This TCR beta chain was observed in a study of T cell responses to AZD1222 COVID-19 vaccine (dated by TCRdb to the early 2020s). A note on the overall study: AZD1222 recipients whose second dose came at about 4 weeks and those whose second dose came at about 12 weeks were combined into one group, since spike-specific TCR depth and breadth did not differ between the two schedules. A total of just over 230 trial participants underwent TCR sequencing, of whom 207 had received two doses of AZD1222 and 26 had received two doses of the MenACWY control vaccine. Trial participants were enrolled by age into 18-55, 56-69 and 70-plus year subgroups, with roughly 160, 29 and 62 TCR-sequenced participants respectively.

The time point label on this specimen signifies: baseline before first vaccination. Vaccinee samples were obtained from the UK trials COV001 and COV002, which included a single-blind randomized controlled phase 2/3 trial of AZD1222 (ChAdOx1 nCoV-19) in healthy adults. For TCRbeta chain sequencing, PBMC samples from trial participants were taken at day 0 and at day 28 after the second dose. The CDR3 runs 15 amino acids, cysteine and phenylalanine included. The kept DNA is CDR3 alone, 45 bases in frame from the first base. Via the germline V gene (reference sequence), CDR1 is MNHEY and CDR2 SMNVEV. V is reduced by 5 bases and J by 7 bases, leaving a spacing of 19 bases between them. The CDR3 regions of human TCRbeta chains were subjected to immunosequencing. The authors processed their data as follows. TCRs in the repertoires were matched against a reference library of SARS-CoV-2-specific TCRs that had been generated with the MIRA antigen-specificity platform. Breadth meant the fraction of unique TCRs that were SARS-CoV-2-associated, whereas depth meant the fraction of total T cells that were SARS-CoV-2-associated. Each spike-specific TCR was assigned to its reactive spike region and to a CD4 or CD8 class using the MIRA data. Log10-transformed breadth and depth values were compared by one-way ANOVA with Sidak's multiple comparisons tests. As stored in TCRdb, this immuneACCESS dataset retains in-frame rearrangements with V and J assigned. A fraction of the clones does not appear; measured against another copy, unresolved V genes explain less than half of the discrepancy, and the remainder lacks a known reason. The V and J calls and clone size were taken over from that table, and D and trimming were inferred from the DNA. For this sample the table gives about 120,000 clones, of which 90% to 95% were detected only once. The ten largest clones capture under 3.5% of the sample.

The paper's findings and limits, for the study overall: The whole spike protein was spanned by vaccine-associated CD4 TCRs, and dominant responses were seen in regions 160-218 and 743-854. Spike-specific TCR breadth and depth rose significantly after two AZD1222 doses compared with day 0 and with MenACWY recipients. Only five or six AZD1222 recipients were SARS-CoV-2 seropositive at baseline, limiting conclusions about previously exposed vaccinees. Because no samples from the day 14 peak response were available, repertoires could be characterized only after the peak T cell response. Reportedly, close to half of the unique spike-specific TCRs recognized epitopes lying outside the regions that are mutated in the B.1.351 and B.1.1.7 variants. Most participants were white British and females outnumbered males, and the authors suggested that clonal diversity may have been underestimated. The 56-69-year group was small, and its depth increase did not reach significance, likely because of low power.

Worth noting for this clone: Its recognized antigen is unknown. Qualities for individual bases were not recorded, and no much larger clone is one base off.

The material was peripheral blood, obtained on day 0 of AZD1222 vaccination. The chain couples TRBV27 to TRBJ2-3; too little of a D gene remains to name it. The sequence came from an adult in good health. The nucleotide sequence reads TGTGCCAGCAGTACATTAGGGAAGGCCTTGAATACGCAGTATTTT. It is translated as CASSTLGKALNTQYF.